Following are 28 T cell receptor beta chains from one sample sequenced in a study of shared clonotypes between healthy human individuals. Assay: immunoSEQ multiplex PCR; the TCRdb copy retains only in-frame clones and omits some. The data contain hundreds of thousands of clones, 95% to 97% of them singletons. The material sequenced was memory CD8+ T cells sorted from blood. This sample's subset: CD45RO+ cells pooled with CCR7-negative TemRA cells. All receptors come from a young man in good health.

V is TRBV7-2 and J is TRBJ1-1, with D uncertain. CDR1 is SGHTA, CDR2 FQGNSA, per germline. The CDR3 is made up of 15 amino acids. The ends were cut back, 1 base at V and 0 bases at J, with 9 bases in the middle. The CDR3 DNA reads TGTGCCAGCAGCTTAGAAGCCAGCTTGAACACTGAAGCTTTCTTT. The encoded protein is CASSLEASLNTEAFF.

This CDR3 reads CASSRLGTYNEQFF. In nucleotides, the CDR3 is TGTGCCAGCTCACGTCTGGGAACCTACAATGAGCAGTTCTTC. The rearrangement links TRBV18 to TRBJ2-1; no firm D call. This CDR3 has 14 amino acids. V shed 4 bases and J shed 2 bases, with 9 bases lying between them. CDR1 is KGHSH, CDR2 LQKENI, per germline.

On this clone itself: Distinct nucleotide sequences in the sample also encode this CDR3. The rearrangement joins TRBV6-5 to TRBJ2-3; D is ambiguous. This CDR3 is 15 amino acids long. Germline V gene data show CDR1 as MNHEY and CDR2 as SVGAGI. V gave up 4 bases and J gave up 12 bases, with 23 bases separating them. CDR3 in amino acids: CASSLLSPQGATQYF. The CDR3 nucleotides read TGTGCCAGCAGTTTGTTGTCCCCTCAAGGAGCTACACAGTATTTT.

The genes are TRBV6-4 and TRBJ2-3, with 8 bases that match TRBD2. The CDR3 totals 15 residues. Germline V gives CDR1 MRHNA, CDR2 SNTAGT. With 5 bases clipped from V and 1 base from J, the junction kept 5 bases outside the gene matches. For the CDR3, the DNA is TGTGCCAGCAGTACAAGCGGGAGAGGCACAGATACGCAGTATTTT. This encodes CASSTSGRGTDTQYF.

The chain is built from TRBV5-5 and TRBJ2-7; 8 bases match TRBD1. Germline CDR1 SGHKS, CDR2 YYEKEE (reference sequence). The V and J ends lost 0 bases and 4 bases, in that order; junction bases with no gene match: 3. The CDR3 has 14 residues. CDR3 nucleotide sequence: TGTGCCAGCAGCTTGGTTCAGGGGGCGTACGAGCAGTACTTC. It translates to CASSLVQGAYEQYF. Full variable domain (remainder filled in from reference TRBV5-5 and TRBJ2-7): DAGVTQSPTHLIKTRGQQVTLRCSPISGHKSVSWYQQVLGQGPQFIFQYYEKEERGRGNFPDRFSARQFPNYSSELNVNALLLGDSALYLCASSLVQGAYEQYFGPGTRLTVT.

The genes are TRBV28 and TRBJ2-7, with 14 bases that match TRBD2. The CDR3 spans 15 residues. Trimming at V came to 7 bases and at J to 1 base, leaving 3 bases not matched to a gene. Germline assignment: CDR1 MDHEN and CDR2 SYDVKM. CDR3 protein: CASTRTSGRSYEQYF. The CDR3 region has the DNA TGTGCCAGCACCCGGACTAGCGGGAGGTCCTACGAGCAGTACTTC.

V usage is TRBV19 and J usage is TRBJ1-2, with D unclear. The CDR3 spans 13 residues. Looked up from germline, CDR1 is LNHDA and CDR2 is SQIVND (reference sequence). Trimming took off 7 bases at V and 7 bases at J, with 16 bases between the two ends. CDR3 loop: CASTLTGRSGYTF. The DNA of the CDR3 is TGTGCCAGTACCCTTACTGGGAGGTCTGGCTACACCTTC.

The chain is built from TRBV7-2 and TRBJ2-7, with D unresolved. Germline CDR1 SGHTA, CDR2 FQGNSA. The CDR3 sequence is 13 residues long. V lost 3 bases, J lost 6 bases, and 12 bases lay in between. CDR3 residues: CASSFLVDGEQYF. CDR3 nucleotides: TGTGCCAGCAGCTTCTTAGTCGATGGCGAGCAGTACTTC. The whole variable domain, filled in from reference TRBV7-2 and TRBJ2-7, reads GAGVSQSPSNKVTEKGKDVELRCDPISGHTALYWYRQSLGQGLEFLIYFQGNSAPDKSGLPSDRFSAERTGGSVSTLTIQRTQQEDSAVYLCASSFLVDGEQYFGPGTRLTVT.

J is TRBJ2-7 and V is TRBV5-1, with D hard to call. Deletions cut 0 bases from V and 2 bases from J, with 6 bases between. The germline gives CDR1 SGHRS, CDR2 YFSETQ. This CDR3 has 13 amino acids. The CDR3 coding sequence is TGCGCCAGCAGCTTGGTAGGCCCCTACGAGCAGTACTTC. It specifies CASSLVGPYEQYF.

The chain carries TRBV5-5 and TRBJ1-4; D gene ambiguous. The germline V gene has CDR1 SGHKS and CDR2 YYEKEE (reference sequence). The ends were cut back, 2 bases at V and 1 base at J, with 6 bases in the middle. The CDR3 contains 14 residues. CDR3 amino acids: CASSFPGTNEKLFF. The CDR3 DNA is TGTGCCAGCAGCTTCCCAGGAACTAATGAAAAACTGTTTTTT.

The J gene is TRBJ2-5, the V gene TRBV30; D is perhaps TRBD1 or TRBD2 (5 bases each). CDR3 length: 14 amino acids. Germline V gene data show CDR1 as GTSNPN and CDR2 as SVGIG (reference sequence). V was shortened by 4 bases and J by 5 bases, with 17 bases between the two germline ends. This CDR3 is CAWKPGPWGETQYF. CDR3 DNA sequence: TGTGCCTGGAAACCCGGGCCCTGGGGGGAGACCCAGTACTTC. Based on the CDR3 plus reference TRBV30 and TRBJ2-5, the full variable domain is SQTIHQWPATLVQPVGSPLSLECTVEGTSNPNLYWYRQAAGRGLQLLFYSVGIGQISSEVPQNLSASRPQDRQFILSSKKLLLSDSGFYLCAWKPGPWGETQYFGPGTRLLVL.

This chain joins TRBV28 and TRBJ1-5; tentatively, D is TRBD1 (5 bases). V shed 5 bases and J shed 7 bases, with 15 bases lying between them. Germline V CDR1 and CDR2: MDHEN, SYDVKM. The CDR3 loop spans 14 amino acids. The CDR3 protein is CASSTGGFGQPQHF. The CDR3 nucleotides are TGTGCCAGCAGTACAGGCGGGTTCGGGCAGCCCCAGCATTTT. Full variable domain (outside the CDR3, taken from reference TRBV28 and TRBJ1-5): DVKVTQSSRYLVKRTGEKVFLECVQDMDHENMFWYRQDPGLGLRLIYFSYDVKMKEKGDIPEGYSVSREKKERFSLILESASTNQTSMYLCASSTGGFGQPQHFGDGTRLSIL.

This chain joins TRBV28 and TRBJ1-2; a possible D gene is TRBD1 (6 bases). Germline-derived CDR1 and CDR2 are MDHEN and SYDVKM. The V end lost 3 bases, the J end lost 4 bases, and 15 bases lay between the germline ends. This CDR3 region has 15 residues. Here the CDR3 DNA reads TGTGCCAGCAGTTTTTCCGGGACAAGGGCCTATGGCTACACCTTC. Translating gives CASSFSGTRAYGYTF.

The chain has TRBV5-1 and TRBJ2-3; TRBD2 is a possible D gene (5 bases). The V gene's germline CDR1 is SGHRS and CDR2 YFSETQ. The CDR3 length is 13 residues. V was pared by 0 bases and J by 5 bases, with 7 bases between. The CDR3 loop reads CASSLAGKDTQYF. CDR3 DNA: TGCGCCAGCAGCTTGGCGGGAAAAGATACGCAGTATTTT.

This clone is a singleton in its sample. For the CDR3, the DNA is TGTGCCAGCAGCTTTTGGGGATCACAGGATACGCAGTATTTT. Encoded protein: CASSFWGSQDTQYF. This chain connects TRBV11-2 to TRBJ2-3; no reliable D call. The CDR3 is 14 amino acids. Trimming stripped 3 bases from V and 6 bases from J, with 13 bases between. CDR1 SGHAT and CDR2 FQNNGV come from the germline V gene.

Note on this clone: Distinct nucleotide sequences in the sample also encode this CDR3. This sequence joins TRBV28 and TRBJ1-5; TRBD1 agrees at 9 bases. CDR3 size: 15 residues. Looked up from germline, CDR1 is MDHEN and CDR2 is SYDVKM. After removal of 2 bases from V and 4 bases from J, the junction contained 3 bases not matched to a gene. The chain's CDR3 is CASSLPTGGNQPQHF. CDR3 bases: TGTGCCAGCAGTTTACCGACAGGGGGGAATCAGCCCCAGCATTTT.

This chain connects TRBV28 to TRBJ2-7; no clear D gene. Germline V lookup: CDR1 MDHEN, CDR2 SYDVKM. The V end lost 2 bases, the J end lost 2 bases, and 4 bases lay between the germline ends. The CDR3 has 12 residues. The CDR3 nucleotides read TGTGCCAGCAGTTTACACACCTACGAGCAGTACTTC. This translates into CASSLHTYEQYF. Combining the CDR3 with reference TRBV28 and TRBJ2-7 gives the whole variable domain DVKVTQSSRYLVKRTGEKVFLECVQDMDHENMFWYRQDPGLGLRLIYFSYDVKMKEKGDIPEGYSVSREKKERFSLILESASTNQTSMYLCASSLHTYEQYFGPGTRLTVT.

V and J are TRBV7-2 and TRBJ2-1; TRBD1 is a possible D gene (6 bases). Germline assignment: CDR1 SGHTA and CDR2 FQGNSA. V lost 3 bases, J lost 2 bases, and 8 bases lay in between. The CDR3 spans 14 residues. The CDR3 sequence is CASSLGAAYNEQFF. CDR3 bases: TGTGCCAGCAGCTTGGGGGCGGCCTACAATGAGCAGTTCTTC.

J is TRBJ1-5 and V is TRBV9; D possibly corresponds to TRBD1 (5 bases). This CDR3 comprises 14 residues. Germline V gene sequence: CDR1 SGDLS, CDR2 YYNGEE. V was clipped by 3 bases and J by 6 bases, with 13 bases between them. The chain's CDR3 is CASSAEGLGQPQHF. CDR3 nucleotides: TGTGCCAGCAGCGCGGAGGGGCTCGGTCAGCCCCAGCATTTT.

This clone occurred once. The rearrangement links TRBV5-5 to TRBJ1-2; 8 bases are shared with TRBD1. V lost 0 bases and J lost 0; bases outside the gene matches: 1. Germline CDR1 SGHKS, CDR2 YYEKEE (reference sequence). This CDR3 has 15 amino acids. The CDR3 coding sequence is TGTGCCAGCAGCTTGGGGACAGGGACTAACTATGGCTACACCTTC. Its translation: CASSLGTGTNYGYTF.

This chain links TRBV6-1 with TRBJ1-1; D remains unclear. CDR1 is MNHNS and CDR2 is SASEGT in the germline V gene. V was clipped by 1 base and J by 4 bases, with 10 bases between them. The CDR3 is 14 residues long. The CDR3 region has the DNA TGTGCCAGCAGTGAAGAGGGTATATCCACTGAAGCTTTCTTT. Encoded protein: CASSEEGISTEAFF.

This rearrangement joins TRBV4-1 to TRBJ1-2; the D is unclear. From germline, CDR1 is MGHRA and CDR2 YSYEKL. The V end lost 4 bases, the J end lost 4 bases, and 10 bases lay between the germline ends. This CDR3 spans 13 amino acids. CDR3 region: CASSPERFYGYTF. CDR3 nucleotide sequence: TGCGCCAGCAGCCCAGAGCGCTTCTATGGCTACACCTTC.

DNA for the CDR3: TGTGCCAGCAGTGCCCGACAGGGGATCTACGAGCAGTACTTC. Translated: CASSARQGIYEQYF. The V call is TRBV25-1, the J call TRBJ2-7; the match to TRBD1 covers 8 bases. The CDR3 has 14 residues. The V and J ends lost 4 bases and 3 bases, in that order; junction bases with no gene match: 5. Germline loops: CDR1 MGHDK, CDR2 SYGVNS.

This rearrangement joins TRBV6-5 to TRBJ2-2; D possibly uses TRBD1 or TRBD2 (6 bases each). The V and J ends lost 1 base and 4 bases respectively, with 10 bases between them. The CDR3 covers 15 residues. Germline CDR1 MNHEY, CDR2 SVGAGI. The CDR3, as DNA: TGTGCCAGCAGTTACTGGGGGGCGCCCACCGGGGAGCTGTTTTTT. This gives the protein CASSYWGAPTGELFF.

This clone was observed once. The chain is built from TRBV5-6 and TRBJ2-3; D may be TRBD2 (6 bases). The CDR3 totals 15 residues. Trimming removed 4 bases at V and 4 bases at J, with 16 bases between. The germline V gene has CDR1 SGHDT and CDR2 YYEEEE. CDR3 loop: CASSLWGLQADTQYF. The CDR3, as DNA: TGTGCCAGCAGCCTATGGGGACTTCAAGCAGATACGCAGTATTTT.

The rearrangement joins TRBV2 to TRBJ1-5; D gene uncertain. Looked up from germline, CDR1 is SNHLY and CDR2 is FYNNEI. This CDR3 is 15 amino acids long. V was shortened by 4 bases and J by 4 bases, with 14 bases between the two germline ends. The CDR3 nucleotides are TGTGCCAGCAGTGTTTCAGGATTTGGGAATCAGCCCCAGCATTTT. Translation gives CASSVSGFGNQPQHF.

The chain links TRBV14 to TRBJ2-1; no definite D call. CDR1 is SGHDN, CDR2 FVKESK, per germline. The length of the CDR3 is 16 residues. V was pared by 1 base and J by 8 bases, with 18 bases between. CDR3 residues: CASSQGLVLRRDEQFF. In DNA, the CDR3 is TGTGCCAGCAGCCAAGGTTTAGTTCTCAGGCGCGATGAGCAGTTCTTC.

CDR3 in amino acids: CASSLKGSTDTQYF. CDR3 sequence (DNA): TGTGCCAGCAGCTTAAAAGGGAGCACAGATACGCAGTATTTT. This chain joins TRBV7-9 and TRBJ2-3; D unresolved. Trimming took 2 bases from V and 0 from J, leaving 6 bases between them. CDR1 is SEHNR and CDR2 is FQNEAQ in the germline V gene (reference sequence). This CDR3 comprises 14 residues.